This T cell receptor (beta chain) was identified in a study of control samples from healthy donors and cancer patients. Germline lookup yields CDR1 GTSNPN and CDR2 SVGIG (reference sequence). J was trimmed by 10 bases and V by 4 bases; bases with no gene match: 15. The CDR3 length is 15 residues. This table comes from immunoSEQ multiplex PCR, and its TCRdb copy is limited to in-frame clones, with some not included. The repertoire includes some 170,000 clones, around 96% of them detected once, and approximately 1% sits in the top ten. The sequence was collected from a woman aged 25 to 39 in good health. This rearrangement joins TRBV30 to TRBJ2-1, with TRBD1 matching over 8 bases. Sequenced material: blood. CDR3 sequence (DNA): TGTGCCTGGACCAACTCCAGGGGGCCGGTCGTGGAGCAGTTCTTC. As protein: CAWTNSRGPVVEQFF.